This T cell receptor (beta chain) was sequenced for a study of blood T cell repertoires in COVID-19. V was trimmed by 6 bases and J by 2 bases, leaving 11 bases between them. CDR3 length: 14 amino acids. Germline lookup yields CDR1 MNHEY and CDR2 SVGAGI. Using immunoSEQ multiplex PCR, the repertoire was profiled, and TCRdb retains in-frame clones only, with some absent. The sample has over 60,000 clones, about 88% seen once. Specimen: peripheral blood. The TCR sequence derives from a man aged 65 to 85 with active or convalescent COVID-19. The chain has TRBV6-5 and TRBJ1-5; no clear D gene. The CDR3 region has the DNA TGTGCCAGCAGCAACAGACAAGGCAATCAGCCCCAGCATTTT. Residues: CASSNRQGNQPQHF.